Described below is a single TCR beta chain sequence and its context. Its antigen remains unknown. These data belong to a study of monozygotic twins with inflammatory bowel disease. cDNA was made in eight separate reactions per sample. No DNA is given; TCRdb re-called the 5' RACE reads and lists each CDR3 protein once. Found here are approximately 380,000 distinct CDR3 sequences; the top ten clones hold around 2.6%. The study's findings and limits: No repertoire similarity difference was seen between concordant and discordant twins; power was possibly limited.

This CDR3 contains 16 residues. Germline-derived CDR1 and CDR2 are SGHDT and YYEEEE. V and J are TRBV5-6 and TRBJ2-5; lacking DNA, the TRBD1 call made by TCRdb goes unchecked. The TCR was taken from a human donor with ulcerative colitis or Crohn's disease, or a healthy co-twin of an affected twin (not recorded which). Sequenced input: blood. CDR3 loop: CASSLGGGGYQETQYF.